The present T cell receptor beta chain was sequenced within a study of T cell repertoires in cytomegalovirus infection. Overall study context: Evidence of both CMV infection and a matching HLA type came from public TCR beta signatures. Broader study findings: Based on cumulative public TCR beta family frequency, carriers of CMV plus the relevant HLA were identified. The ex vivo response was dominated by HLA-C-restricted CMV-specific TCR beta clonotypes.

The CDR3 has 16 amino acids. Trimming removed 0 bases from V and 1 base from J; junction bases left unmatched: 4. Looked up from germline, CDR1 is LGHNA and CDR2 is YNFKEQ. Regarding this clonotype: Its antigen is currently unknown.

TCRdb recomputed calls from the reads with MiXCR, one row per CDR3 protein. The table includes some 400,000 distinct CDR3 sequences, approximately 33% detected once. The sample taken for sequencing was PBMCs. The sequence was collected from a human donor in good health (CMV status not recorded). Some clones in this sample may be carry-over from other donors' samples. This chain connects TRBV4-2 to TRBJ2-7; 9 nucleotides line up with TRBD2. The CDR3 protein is CASSQERGGGSYEQYF. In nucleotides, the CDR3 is TGTGCCAGCAGCCAAGAGCGGGGGGGCGGTTCCTACGAGCAGTACTTC.